Each of the 15 T cell receptor beta chains below was sequenced from the same sample in a study of blood T cell repertoires in COVID-19. Libraries were prepared by immunoSEQ multiplex PCR; TCRdb keeps only in-frame clonotypes and omits some of them. In the table there are 95,000 to 110,000 clones, approximately 88% of which are singletons. Sample: peripheral blood. Source of these receptors: a man aged 50 to 59 with active or convalescent COVID-19.

V usage is TRBV25-1 and J usage is TRBJ2-3, with unresolved D. Germline V lookup: CDR1 MGHDK, CDR2 SYGVNS. The CDR3 loop spans 12 amino acids. V lost 7 bases and J 6 bases, leaving 11 bases between the germline ends. The CDR3, as DNA: TGTGCCAGCACCTCACTCGGGGATACGCAGTATTTT. Amino acids: CASTSLGDTQYF.

V is TRBV6-5 and J is TRBJ1-2; the D gene is possibly TRBD1 (6 bases). Trimming shortened V by 6 bases and J by 2 bases, and 7 bases separated the two germline ends. The germline V gene has CDR1 MNHEY and CDR2 SVGAGI. CDR3 length: 12 amino acids. CDR3 in DNA: TGTGCCAGCAGACAGGGAAACTATGGCTACACCTTC. It encodes CASRQGNYGYTF.

The V gene is TRBV7-9, the J gene TRBJ1-5, with 8 bases lining up with TRBD1. The CDR3 runs to 17 residues. Germline V gives CDR1 SEHNR, CDR2 FQNEAQ (reference sequence). V lost 7 bases and J lost 4; bases outside the gene matches: 15. The CDR3 spells CASTKGSGTGLNQPQHF. The CDR3 DNA reads TGTGCCAGCACCAAAGGGTCTGGGACAGGTCTAAATCAGCCCCAGCATTTT.

This clone was detected once. The chain couples TRBV5-4 to TRBJ1-1; 8 bases line up with TRBD1. The length of the CDR3 is 15 residues. Germline V lookup: CDR1 SGHNT, CDR2 YYREEE (reference sequence). The V segment lost 5 bases and the J segment 2 bases; nucleotides outside the gene matches: 8. CDR3 nucleotide sequence: TGTGCCAGCAGTACCGGGACAGGAGCTAACACTGAAGCTTTCTTT. This sequence encodes CASSTGTGANTEAFF.

The J gene is TRBJ2-3, the V gene TRBV30, with D perhaps TRBD1 (6 bases). The CDR3 is made up of 15 amino acids. From germline, CDR1 is GTSNPN and CDR2 SVGIG (reference sequence). V was shortened by 3 bases and J by 4 bases, with 17 bases between the two germline ends. The CDR3 region is CAWSLKQGSADTQYF. The DNA for the CDR3 is TGTGCCTGGAGCCTAAAACAGGGAAGCGCAGATACGCAGTATTTT.

The chain's CDR3 is CASSLLGQIQETQYF. The CDR3 nucleotides read TGTGCCAGCAGCTTACTGGGACAGATTCAAGAGACCCAGTACTTC. The chain is built from TRBV7-2 and TRBJ2-5; TRBD1 agrees at 7 bases. Unmatched junction bases numbered 5, after V lost 2 bases and J lost 2 bases. Germline V gene lookup returns CDR1 SGHTA and CDR2 FQGNSA. The CDR3 is made up of 15 amino acids. Using reference TRBV7-2 and TRBJ2-5 for the parts outside the CDR3, the full variable domain is GAGVSQSPSNKVTEKGKDVELRCDPISGHTALYWYRQSLGQGLEFLIYFQGNSAPDKSGLPSDRFSAERTGGSVSTLTIQRTQQEDSAVYLCASSLLGQIQETQYFGPGTRLLVL.

For the CDR3, the DNA is TGTGCCACCAGCATGGGACTAAACTACGAGCAGTACTTC. Translating it yields CATSMGLNYEQYF. The rearrangement joins TRBV15 to TRBJ2-7; 7 nucleotides match TRBD2. With V trimmed by 4 bases and J by 3 bases, 3 bases remained unmatched. This CDR3 has 13 residues. CDR1 is LNHNV, CDR2 YYDKDF, per germline (reference sequence).

The chain is built from TRBV18 and TRBJ2-5, with D perhaps matching TRBD1 (6 bases). CDR3 size: 13 residues. Germline CDR1 and CDR2: KGHSH and LQKENI. With 3 bases removed from V and 4 bases from J, the gap between germline ends came to 9 bases. The DNA of the CDR3 is TGTGCCAGCTCACCGGGACACGGAGAGACCCAGTACTTC. Protein: CASSPGHGETQYF.

The chain employs TRBV7-2 and TRBJ1-3; 8 bases are a match to TRBD1. The V segment lost 4 bases and the J segment 4 bases; nucleotides outside the gene matches: 6. Germline CDR1 SGHTA, CDR2 FQGNSA. The length of the CDR3 is 15 residues. The CDR3 DNA reads as TGTGCCAGCAGCTCTACAGGGGGTTTGGGAAACACCATATATTTT. It specifies CASSSTGGLGNTIYF.

This sequence joins TRBV5-1 and TRBJ2-7; D perhaps matches TRBD2 (5 bases). V was clipped by 7 bases and J by 2 bases, with 19 bases between them. The CDR3 totals 15 residues. Germline assignment: CDR1 SGHRS and CDR2 YFSETQ. The CDR3 DNA is TGCGCCAGCGACCCTAGGTACGGGAACCCCTACGAGCAGTACTTC. Amino acid sequence: CASDPRYGNPYEQYF.

This clone occurred a few times. The V call is TRBV19, the J call TRBJ2-3; 13 bases align to TRBD2. After removal of 6 bases from V and 6 bases from J, the junction contained 9 bases not matched to a gene. Germline V gene data show CDR1 as LNHDA and CDR2 as SQIVND (reference sequence). The CDR3 spans 16 residues. CDR3 sequence (DNA): TGTGCCAGTAGCCTTCGACTAGCGGGAGGTGCTGATACGCAGTATTTT. Translated: CASSLRLAGGADTQYF.

This chain links TRBV7-8 with TRBJ2-1; 10 bases are shared with TRBD2. V gave up 2 bases and J gave up 7 bases; unmatched junction bases: 11. Germline loops: CDR1 SGHVS, CDR2 FQNEAQ. The CDR3 has 17 residues. CDR3 DNA: TGTGCCAGCAGCTTATGGCCAGGGACTAGCGTAGTAAATGAGCAGTTCTTC. This translates into CASSLWPGTSVVNEQFF.

The V and J genes are TRBV11-2 and TRBJ1-5; D perhaps matches TRBD1 (6 bases). Germline values: CDR1 SGHAT, CDR2 FQNNGV. This CDR3 is 20 amino acids long. V was cut by 0 bases and J by 0 bases, with 21 bases left in between. In nucleotides, the CDR3 is TGTGCCAGCAGCTTAGATTTAGTGGCCAGGGGCGCGGGTAGCAATCAGCCCCAGCATTTT. Translation gives CASSLDLVARGAGSNQPQHF.

This clone was counted only a few times. V and J are TRBV7-2 and TRBJ2-7; TRBD2 is a possible D gene (5 bases). Germline loops: CDR1 SGHTA, CDR2 FQGNSA. Between the trimmed V and J ends, which lost 1 base and 3 bases, there was a span of 10 bases. The CDR3 has 14 residues. The CDR3 nucleotides read TGTGCCAGCAGCTTAGGCACTAGAAACTACGAGCAGTACTTC. It encodes CASSLGTRNYEQYF.

The chain combines TRBV11-2 with TRBJ2-5, with 14 positions matching TRBD2. The CDR3 runs to 17 residues. The V gene's germline CDR1 is SGHAT and CDR2 FQNNGV. V was clipped by 5 bases and J by 2 bases; unmatched bases: 7. The CDR3 DNA reads TGTGCCAGCAGCAAGGGACTAGCGGGAGTTGTACAAGAGACCCAGTACTTC. Translating it yields CASSKGLAGVVQETQYF.